The clone carrying this T cell receptor beta chain was observed once. The method was immunoSEQ multiplex PCR; TCRdb's version includes in-frame clones alone and lacks a portion of them. This sample has around 68,000 clones, with 90% to 95% found just once. The source of the sample is a study of T cell changes during pregnancy in multiple sclerosis. The V gene's germline CDR1 is SGHDT and CDR2 YYEEEE. Trimming removed 4 bases at V and 0 bases at J, with 8 bases between. The CDR3 runs to 13 residues. The sequence was collected from a female donor in good health, enrolled as a control in a pregnancy study. Source: peripheral blood, taken in the third trimester of pregnancy. The chain recombines TRBV5-6 with TRBJ2-7; D gene ambiguous. The CDR3 nucleotides are TGTGCCAGCAGCCCGTGGAGCTCCTACGAGCAGTACTTC. It yields the protein CASSPWSSYEQYF. Full variable domain (rest looked up from reference TRBV5-6 and TRBJ2-7): DAGVTQSPTHLIKTRGQQVTLRCSPKSGHDTVSWYQQALGQGPQFIFQYYEEEERQRGNFPDRFSGHQFPNYSSELNVNALLLGDSALYLCASSPWSSYEQYFGPGTRLTVT.